These 4 T cell receptor beta chains were all obtained from the same sample, sequenced in a study of blood T cell repertoires in COVID-19. Sequenced by immunoSEQ multiplex PCR; TCRdb stores in-frame clones only, minus some. The top ten hold around 12% of the sample, which has tens of thousands of clones, about 84% seen once. Sample: peripheral blood. Source of these receptors: a human donor in a cohort sampled during active COVID-19.

The chain recombines TRBV29-1 with TRBJ2-5; D is undetermined. This CDR3 region has 13 residues. Germline values: CDR1 SQVTM, CDR2 ANQGSEA. The V end was cut by 6 bases, the J end by 2 bases, with 13 bases between. CDR3 residues: CSVGNSRQETQYF. The DNA for the CDR3 is TGCAGCGTCGGCAACAGCCGTCAAGAGACCCAGTACTTC.

Only one count was recorded for this clone. The rearrangement links TRBV20-1 to TRBJ2-7; no definite D call. This CDR3 spans 11 amino acids. V was cut by 4 bases and J by 5 bases, with 9 bases left in between. The germline CDR1 and CDR2 sequences are DFQATT and SNEGSKA (reference sequence). In DNA, the CDR3 is TGCAGTGCTATCACTACCGACGAGCAGTACTTC. It is translated as CSAITTDEQYF.

V is TRBV5-1 and J is TRBJ2-7; 12 nucleotides align to TRBD1. The germline gives CDR1 SGHRS, CDR2 YFSETQ. The CDR3 covers 14 residues. Trimming removed 3 bases from V and 5 bases from J; junction bases left unmatched: 3. The DNA of the CDR3 is TGCGCCAGCAGCTGGGGACAGGGGGCCAACGAGCAGTACTTC. This translates into CASSWGQGANEQYF. Full variable domain (missing parts from reference TRBV5-1 and TRBJ2-7): KAGVTQTPRYLIKTRGQQVTLSCSPISGHRSVSWYQQTPGQGLQFLFEYFSETQRNKGNFPGRFSGRQFSNSRSEMNVSTLELGDSALYLCASSWGQGANEQYFGPGTRLTVT.

This clone was seen a few times. The CDR3 DNA reads as TGCGCCAGCAGCTCAGGGGGCGCTATCACTGAAGCTTTCTTT. Amino acids: CASSSGGAITEAFF. The chain has TRBV5-1 and TRBJ1-1; TRBD1 matches 8 bases. The ends lost 3 bases at V and 4 bases at J; junction bases unmatched: 5. The CDR3 extends over 14 amino acids. Germline V gene lookup returns CDR1 SGHRS and CDR2 YFSETQ.